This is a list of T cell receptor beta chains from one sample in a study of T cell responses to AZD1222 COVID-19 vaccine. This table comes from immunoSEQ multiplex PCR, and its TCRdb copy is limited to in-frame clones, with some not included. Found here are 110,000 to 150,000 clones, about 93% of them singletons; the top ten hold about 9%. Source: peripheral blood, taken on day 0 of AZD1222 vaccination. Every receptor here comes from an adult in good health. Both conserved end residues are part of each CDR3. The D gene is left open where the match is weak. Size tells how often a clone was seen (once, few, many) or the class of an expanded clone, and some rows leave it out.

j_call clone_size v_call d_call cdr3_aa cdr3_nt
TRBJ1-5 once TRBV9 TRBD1 CASSVSAGTENQPQHF TGTGCCAGCAGCGTGAGCGCCGGGACAGAGAATCAGCCCCAGCATTTT
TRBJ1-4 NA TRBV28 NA CASGAEKLFF TGTGCCAGTGGGGCGGAAAAACTGTTTTTT
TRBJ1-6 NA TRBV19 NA CASRPFDTHRDSPLHF TGTGCCAGTAGACCTTTCGACACTCATAGGGATTCACCCCTCCACTTT
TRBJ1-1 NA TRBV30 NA CAWRGAGLNTEAFF TGTGCCTGGAGGGGCGCCGGCTTGAACACTGAAGCTTTCTTT
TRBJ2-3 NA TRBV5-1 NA CASGLLDRIYTDTQYF TGCGCCAGCGGATTATTGGACAGAATTTACACAGATACGCAGTATTTT
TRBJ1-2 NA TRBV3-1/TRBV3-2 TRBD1 CASSQSRTGRGYTF TGTGCCAGCAGCCAATCCCGGACAGGGAGAGGCTACACCTTC
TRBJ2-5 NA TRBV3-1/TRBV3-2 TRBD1 CASSQVKGTGDQETQYF TGTGCCAGCAGCCAAGTCAAGGGTACAGGGGACCAAGAGACCCAGTACTTC
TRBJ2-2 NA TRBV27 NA CASRLQGIGELFF TGTGCCAGCAGGCTACAGGGTATCGGGGAGCTGTTTTTT
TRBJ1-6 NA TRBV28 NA CASREGLGDNSPLHF TGTGCCAGCAGGGAGGGACTGGGAGATAATTCACCCCTCCACTTT
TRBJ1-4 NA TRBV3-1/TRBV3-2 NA CASSQGNPGSEKLFF TGTGCCAGCAGCCAAGGGAACCCGGGGAGTGAAAAACTGTTTTTT
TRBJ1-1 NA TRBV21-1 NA CASSKFLDGGADTEAFF TGTGCCAGCAGCAAATTCCTAGACGGGGGCGCAGACACTGAAGCTTTCTTT
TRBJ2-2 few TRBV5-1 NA CASSLSGPETGELFF TGCGCCAGCAGCTTGTCGGGCCCAGAAACCGGGGAGCTGTTTTTT
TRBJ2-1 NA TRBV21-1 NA CASSRDSYNEQFF TGTGCCAGCAGCAGAGACTCCTACAATGAGCAGTTCTTC
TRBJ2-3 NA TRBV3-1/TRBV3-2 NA CASSPGGGQSTDTQYF TGTGCCAGCAGCCCGGGCGGGGGACAAAGCACAGATACGCAGTATTTT
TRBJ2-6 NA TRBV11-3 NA CASSLDRVGAGANVLTF TGTGCCAGCAGCTTAGATAGGGTTGGGGCTGGGGCCAACGTCCTGACTTTC
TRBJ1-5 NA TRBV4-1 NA CASSQGTGNQPQHF TGCGCCAGCAGCCAAGGCACGGGCAATCAGCCCCAGCATTTT
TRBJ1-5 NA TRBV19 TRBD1 CASSPMTGGYQPQHF TGTGCCAGTAGCCCTATGACAGGGGGCTATCAGCCCCAGCATTTT
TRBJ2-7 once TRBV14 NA CASSRNSYEQYF TGTGCCAGCAGCCGGAACTCCTACGAGCAGTACTTC
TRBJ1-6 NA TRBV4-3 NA CASSPGWGNSPLHF TGCGCCAGCAGCCCCGGATGGGGCAATTCACCCCTCCACTTT
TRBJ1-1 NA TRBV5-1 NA CASSLVGEPYEAFF TGCGCCAGCAGCTTGGTGGGGGAGCCATATGAAGCTTTCTTT
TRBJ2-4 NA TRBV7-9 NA CASSPGAGLNIQYF TGTGCCAGCAGTCCAGGGGCAGGTTTGAACATTCAGTACTTC
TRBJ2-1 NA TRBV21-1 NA CASSMGGPDNSHEQFF TGTGCCAGCAGCATGGGAGGTCCGGACAATTCGCATGAGCAGTTCTTC
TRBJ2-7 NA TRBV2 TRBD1 CASRDRGPEQYF TGTGCCAGCAGGGACAGGGGTCCCGAGCAGTACTTC
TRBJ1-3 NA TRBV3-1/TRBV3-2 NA CASSPRDTRAGNTIYF TGTGCCAGCAGCCCCCGGGACACCCGGGCAGGAAACACCATATATTTT
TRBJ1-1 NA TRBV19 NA CASTTGSNTEAFF TGTGCCAGTACCACCGGTTCTAACACTGAAGCTTTCTTT
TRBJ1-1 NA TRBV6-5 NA CASSYDELTEAFF TGTGCCAGCAGTTACGACGAATTGACTGAAGCTTTCTTT
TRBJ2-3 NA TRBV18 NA CASSLDYLSTDTQYF TGTGCCAGCTCCCTCGACTACCTAAGCACAGATACGCAGTATTTT
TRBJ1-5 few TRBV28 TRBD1 CASNGGGGQPQHF TGTGCCAGCAATGGGGGAGGGGGCCAGCCCCAGCATTTT
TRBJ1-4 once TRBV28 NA CASSPTNREKLFF TGTGCCAGCAGTCCCACGAACCGCGAAAAACTGTTTTTT
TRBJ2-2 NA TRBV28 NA CASSPAGRTGELFF TGTGCCAGCAGTCCCGCCGGGCGGACCGGGGAGCTGTTTTTT
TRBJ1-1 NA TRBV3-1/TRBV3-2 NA CASSRTGLPYTEAFF TGTGCCAGCAGCCGTACAGGGCTTCCCTACACTGAAGCTTTCTTT
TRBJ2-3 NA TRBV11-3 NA CASSLGYTDTQYF TGTGCCAGCAGCCTAGGGTACACAGATACGCAGTATTTT
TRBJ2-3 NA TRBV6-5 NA CASRRKGSSRDTQYF TGTGCCAGCCGGCGTAAGGGCAGTTCTAGAGATACGCAGTATTTT
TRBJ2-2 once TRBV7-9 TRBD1 CASSLVGQTTGELFF TGTGCCAGCAGCTTAGTGGGACAGACTACCGGGGAGCTGTTTTTT